The table lists the clone carrying this TCR beta chain with many counts. Specified time point: newly diagnosed GD, antithyroid drugs for less than 3 months. From RNA extracted from PBMCs, the TCR library was made. The source of the sample is a study of regulatory T cells in long-lasting Graves disease. CDR1 and CDR2 from the germline V gene are LNHDA and SQIVND (reference sequence). This CDR3 region has 16 residues. J lost 8 bases, V lost 3 bases, and 13 bases had no gene match. CDR3 regions were amplified by Arm-PCR using iRepertoire HTBI primers to build TCR beta libraries. TCRdb itself ran the multiplex PCR reads through MiXCR, one entry per CDR3 protein. This sample has 200,000 to 250,000 distinct CDR3 sequences, with approximately 18% found just once. This sample also belongs to another study, concerning T cells in Graves' hyperthyroidism and ophthalmopathy. That source notes: The TCR CDR3 first-round RT-PCR relied on the HTBI primer set. Appearing also in blood were most of the thyroid clonotypes expanded above 0.001.

The chain couples TRBV19 to TRBJ1-2, with 9 bases identical to TRBD1. This TCR came from a woman aged 25 to 39 with Graves disease. The source material was peripheral blood mononuclear cells (PBMCs), sampled at new diagnosis, from a patient treated with antithyroid drugs. CDR3 residues: CASSMAGDRAIGGYTF. CDR3 in DNA: TGTGCCAGTAGTATGGCGGGGGACAGGGCGATCGGAGGCTACACCTTC.